This T cell receptor beta chain was captured in a study of blood T cell repertoires in COVID-19. In the study overall: The United States, Italy and Spain supplied acute and convalescent COVID-19 samples. From T cells, B-cell-depleted T cells, or PBMCs came the material, which was cDNA or gDNA.

The germline gives CDR1 LNHDA, CDR2 SQIVND (reference sequence). Trimming removed 2 bases from V and 9 bases from J, with 11 bases in between. The length of the CDR3 is 13 residues. TCRdb keeps only in-frame clones here, not all; method: immunoSEQ multiplex PCR. The profile shows 250,000 to 350,000 clones, 90% of them singletons. Participants came from about 24 US areas, aged about 18 to 95 years. Membership in each cohort depended on participant-reported clinical history. V gene TRBV19 combines with J gene TRBJ2-1; D is possibly TRBD1 (6 bases). The sequence derives from a woman aged 18-29 years with acute COVID-19. The sample consisted of PBMCs or T cells enriched from blood (not recorded which). CDR3 loop: CASSIIGGGEQFF. For the CDR3, the DNA is TGTGCCAGTAGTATAATAGGGGGTGGTGAGCAGTTCTTC.